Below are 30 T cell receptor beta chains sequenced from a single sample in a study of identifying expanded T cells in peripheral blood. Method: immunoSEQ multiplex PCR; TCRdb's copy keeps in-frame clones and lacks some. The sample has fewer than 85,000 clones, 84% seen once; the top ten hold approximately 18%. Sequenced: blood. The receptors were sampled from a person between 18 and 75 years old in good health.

This chain's CDR3 is CASRRQQESSYEQYF. The CDR3 DNA follows: TGTGCCAGCAGGCGGCAACAGGAGAGCTCCTACGAGCAGTACTTC. The chain recombines TRBV27 with TRBJ2-7; D possibly corresponds to TRBD1 (5 bases). The CDR3 covers 15 residues. CDR1 and CDR2 (germline): MNHEY, SMNVEV (reference sequence). The germline V and J ends were trimmed by 6 bases and 0 bases, with 15 bases remaining between them.

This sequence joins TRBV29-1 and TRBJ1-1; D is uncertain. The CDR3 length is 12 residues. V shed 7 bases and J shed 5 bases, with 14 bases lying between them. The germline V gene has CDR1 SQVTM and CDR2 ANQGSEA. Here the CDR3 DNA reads TGCAGCGCCCTTCACGGGGATACTGAAGCTTTCTTT. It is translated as CSALHGDTEAFF.

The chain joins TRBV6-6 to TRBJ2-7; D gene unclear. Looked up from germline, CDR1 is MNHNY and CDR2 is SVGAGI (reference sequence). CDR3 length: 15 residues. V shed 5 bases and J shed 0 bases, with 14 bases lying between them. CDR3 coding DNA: TGTGCCAGCAGTAGTACTATCCCCAGCTCCTACGAGCAGTACTTC. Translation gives CASSSTIPSSYEQYF.

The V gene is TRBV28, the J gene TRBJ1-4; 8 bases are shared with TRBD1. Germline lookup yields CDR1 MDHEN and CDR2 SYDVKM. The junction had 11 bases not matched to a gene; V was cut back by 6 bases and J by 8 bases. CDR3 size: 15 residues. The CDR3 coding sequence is TGTGCCAGCAGCATCCTTCAGGGGGCCGGGGAAAAACTGTTTTTT. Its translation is CASSILQGAGEKLFF. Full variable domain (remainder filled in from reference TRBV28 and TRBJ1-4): DVKVTQSSRYLVKRTGEKVFLECVQDMDHENMFWYRQDPGLGLRLIYFSYDVKMKEKGDIPEGYSVSREKKERFSLILESASTNQTSMYLCASSILQGAGEKLFFGSGTQLSVL.

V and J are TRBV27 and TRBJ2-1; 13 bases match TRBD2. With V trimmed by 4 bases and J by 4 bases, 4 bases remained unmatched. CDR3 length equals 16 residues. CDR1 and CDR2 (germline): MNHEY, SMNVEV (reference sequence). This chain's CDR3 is CASSSRTSGGYNEQFF. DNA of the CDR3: TGTGCCAGCAGTTCCCGGACTAGCGGGGGTTACAATGAGCAGTTCTTC.

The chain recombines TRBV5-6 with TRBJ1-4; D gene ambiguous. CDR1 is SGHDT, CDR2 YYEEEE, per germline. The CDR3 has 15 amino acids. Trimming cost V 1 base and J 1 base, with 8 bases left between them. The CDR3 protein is CASSLSGVTNEKLFF. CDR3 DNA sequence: TGTGCCAGCAGCTTGTCAGGAGTAACTAATGAAAAACTGTTTTTT.

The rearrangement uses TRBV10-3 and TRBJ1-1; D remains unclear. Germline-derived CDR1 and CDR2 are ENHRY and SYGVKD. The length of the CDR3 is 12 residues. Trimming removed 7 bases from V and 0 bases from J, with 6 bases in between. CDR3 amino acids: CAIKQMNTEAFF. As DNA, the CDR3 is TGTGCCATCAAGCAGATGAACACTGAAGCTTTCTTT.

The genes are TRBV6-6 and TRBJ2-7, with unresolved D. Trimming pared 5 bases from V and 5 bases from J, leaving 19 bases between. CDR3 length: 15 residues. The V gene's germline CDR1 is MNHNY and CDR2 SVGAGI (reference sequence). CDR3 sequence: CASSPVGQRSDEQYF. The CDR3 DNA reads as TGTGCCAGCAGTCCAGTCGGGCAGAGGTCGGACGAGCAGTACTTC.

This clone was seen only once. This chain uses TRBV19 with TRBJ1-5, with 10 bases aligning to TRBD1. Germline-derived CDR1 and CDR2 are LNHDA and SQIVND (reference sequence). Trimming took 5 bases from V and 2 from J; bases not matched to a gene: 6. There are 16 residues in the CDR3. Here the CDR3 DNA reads TGTGCCAGTAGTCCCGGGACAGGGGTCGGCAATCAGCCCCAGCATTTT. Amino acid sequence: CASSPGTGVGNQPQHF.

CDR3 amino acids: CASSLSVNQETQYF. As DNA, the CDR3 is TGTGCCAGCAGCCTCAGCGTGAACCAAGAGACCCAGTACTTC. This chain joins TRBV7-3 and TRBJ2-5; D not certain. The CDR3 consists of 14 residues. V was shortened by 5 bases and J by 0 bases, with 10 bases between the two germline ends. Looked up from germline, CDR1 is SGHTA and CDR2 is FQGTGA.

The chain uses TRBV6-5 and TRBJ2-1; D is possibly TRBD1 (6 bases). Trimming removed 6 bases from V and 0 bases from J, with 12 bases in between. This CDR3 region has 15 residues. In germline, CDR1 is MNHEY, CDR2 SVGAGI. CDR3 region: CASREQGFSYNEQFF. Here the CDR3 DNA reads TGTGCCAGCAGGGAACAGGGCTTCTCCTACAATGAGCAGTTCTTC.

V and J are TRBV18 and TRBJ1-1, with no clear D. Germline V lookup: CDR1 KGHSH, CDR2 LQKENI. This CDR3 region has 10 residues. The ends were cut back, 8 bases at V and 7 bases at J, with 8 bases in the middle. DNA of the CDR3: TGTGCCAGCAGGTTGGGTGAAGCTTTCTTT. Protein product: CASRLGEAFF.

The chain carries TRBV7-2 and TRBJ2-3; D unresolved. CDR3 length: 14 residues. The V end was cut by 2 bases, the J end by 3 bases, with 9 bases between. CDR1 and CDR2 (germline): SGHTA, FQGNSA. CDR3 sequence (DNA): TGTGCCAGCAGCTTAATGGGATCAACAGATACGCAGTATTTT. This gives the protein CASSLMGSTDTQYF.

CDR3 DNA sequence: TGCGCCAGCACTCCTAGCGGGAGTAAAGCAGATACGCAGTATTTT. The encoded protein is CASTPSGSKADTQYF. This chain uses TRBV5-1 with TRBJ2-3; 10 bases map to TRBD2. This CDR3 region has 15 residues. CDR1 is SGHRS and CDR2 is YFSETQ in the germline V gene. V was pared by 6 bases and J by 4 bases, with 8 bases of the junction left unmatched. Based on the CDR3 plus reference TRBV5-1 and TRBJ2-3, the full variable domain is KAGVTQTPRYLIKTRGQQVTLSCSPISGHRSVSWYQQTPGQGLQFLFEYFSETQRNKGNFPGRFSGRQFSNSRSEMNVSTLELGDSALYLCASTPSGSKADTQYFGPGTRLTVL.

CDR3: CASRPSTGTRGYNEQFF. The CDR3 DNA reads TGTGCCAGCAGACCATCAACCGGGACTAGAGGGTACAATGAGCAGTTCTTC. The chain is built from TRBV28 and TRBJ2-1; TRBD2 matches at 8 bases. Trimming took 6 bases from V and 4 from J; bases not matched to a gene: 14. In germline, CDR1 is MDHEN, CDR2 SYDVKM. The CDR3 length is 17 residues.

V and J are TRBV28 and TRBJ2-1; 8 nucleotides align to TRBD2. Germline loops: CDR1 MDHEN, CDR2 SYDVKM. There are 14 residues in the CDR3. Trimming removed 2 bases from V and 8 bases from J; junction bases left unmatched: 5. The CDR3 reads CASSLIGLAYEQFF. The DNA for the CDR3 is TGTGCCAGCAGTTTAATCGGACTAGCCTATGAGCAGTTCTTC.

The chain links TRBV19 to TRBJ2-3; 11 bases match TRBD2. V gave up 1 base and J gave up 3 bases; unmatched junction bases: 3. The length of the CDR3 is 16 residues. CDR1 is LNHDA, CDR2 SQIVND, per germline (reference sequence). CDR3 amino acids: CASSIGLAGGTDTQYF. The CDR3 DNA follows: TGTGCCAGTAGTATAGGCCTAGCGGGGGGAACAGATACGCAGTATTTT.

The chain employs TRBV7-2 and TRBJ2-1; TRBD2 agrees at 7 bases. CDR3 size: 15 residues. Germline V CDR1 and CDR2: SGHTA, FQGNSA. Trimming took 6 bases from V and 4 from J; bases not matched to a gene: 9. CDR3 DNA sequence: TGTGCCAGCAGACGTCTGGCTAGCGGATACAATGAGCAGTTCTTC. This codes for CASRRLASGYNEQFF.

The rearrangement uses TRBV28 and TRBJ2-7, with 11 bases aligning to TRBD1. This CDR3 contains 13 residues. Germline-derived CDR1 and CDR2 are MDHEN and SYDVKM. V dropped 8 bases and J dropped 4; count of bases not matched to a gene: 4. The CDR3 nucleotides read TGTGCCAGCCGGGACAGGGGGGGTTACGAGCAGTACTTC. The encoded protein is CASRDRGGYEQYF.

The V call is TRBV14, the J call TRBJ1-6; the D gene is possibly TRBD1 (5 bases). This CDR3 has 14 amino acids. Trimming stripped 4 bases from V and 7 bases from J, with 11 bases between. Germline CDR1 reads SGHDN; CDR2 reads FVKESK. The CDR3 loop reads CASSPGTFNSPLHF. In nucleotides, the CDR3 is TGTGCCAGCAGCCCCGGGACCTTCAATTCACCCCTCCACTTT.

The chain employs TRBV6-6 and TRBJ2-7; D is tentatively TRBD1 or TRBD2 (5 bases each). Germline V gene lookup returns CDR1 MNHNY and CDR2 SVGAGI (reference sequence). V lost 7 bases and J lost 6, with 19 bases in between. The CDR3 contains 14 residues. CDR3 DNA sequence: TGTGCCAGCAAAACGGCCAGGGAGCCGGGCGAGCAGTACTTC. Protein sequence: CASKTAREPGEQYF.

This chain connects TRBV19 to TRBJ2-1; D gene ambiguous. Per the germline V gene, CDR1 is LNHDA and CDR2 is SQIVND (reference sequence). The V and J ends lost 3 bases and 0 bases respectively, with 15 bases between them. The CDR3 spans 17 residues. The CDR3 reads CASSILTKGSSYNEQFF. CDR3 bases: TGTGCCAGTAGTATTCTCACAAAGGGAAGCTCCTACAATGAGCAGTTCTTC.

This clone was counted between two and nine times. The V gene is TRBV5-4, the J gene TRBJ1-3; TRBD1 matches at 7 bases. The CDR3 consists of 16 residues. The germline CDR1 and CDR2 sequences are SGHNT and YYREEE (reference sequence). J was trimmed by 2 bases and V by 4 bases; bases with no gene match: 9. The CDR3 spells CASSLRGESAGNTIYF. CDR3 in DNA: TGTGCCAGCAGCCTCAGGGGGGAATCCGCTGGAAACACCATATATTTT.

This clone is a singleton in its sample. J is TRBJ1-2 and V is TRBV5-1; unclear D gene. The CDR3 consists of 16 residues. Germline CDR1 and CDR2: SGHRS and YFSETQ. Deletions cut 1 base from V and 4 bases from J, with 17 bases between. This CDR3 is CASSLLSDLQVYGYTF. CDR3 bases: TGCGCCAGCAGCTTGTTGTCGGATCTACAAGTCTATGGCTACACCTTC.

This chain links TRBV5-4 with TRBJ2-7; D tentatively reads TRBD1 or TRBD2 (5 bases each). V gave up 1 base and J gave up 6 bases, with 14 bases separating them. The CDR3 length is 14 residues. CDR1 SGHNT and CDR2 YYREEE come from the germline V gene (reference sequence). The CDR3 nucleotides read TGTGCCAGCAGCTTGCAGGGTGCGGGCGGCGAGCAGTACTTC. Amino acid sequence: CASSLQGAGGEQYF.

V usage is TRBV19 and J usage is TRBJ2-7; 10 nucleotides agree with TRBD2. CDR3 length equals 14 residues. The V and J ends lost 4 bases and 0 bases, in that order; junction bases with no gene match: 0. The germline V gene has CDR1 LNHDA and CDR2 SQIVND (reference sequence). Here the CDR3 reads CASSRTSGSYEQYF. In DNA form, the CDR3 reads TGTGCCAGTAGTAGGACTAGCGGCTCCTACGAGCAGTACTTC.

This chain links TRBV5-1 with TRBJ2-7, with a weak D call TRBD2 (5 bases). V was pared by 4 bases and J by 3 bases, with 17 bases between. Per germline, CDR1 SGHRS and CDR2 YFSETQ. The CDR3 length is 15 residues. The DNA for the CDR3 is TGCGCCAGCAGCGGGTCCCGCCCGGGGAGCTACGAGCAGTACTTC. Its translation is CASSGSRPGSYEQYF.

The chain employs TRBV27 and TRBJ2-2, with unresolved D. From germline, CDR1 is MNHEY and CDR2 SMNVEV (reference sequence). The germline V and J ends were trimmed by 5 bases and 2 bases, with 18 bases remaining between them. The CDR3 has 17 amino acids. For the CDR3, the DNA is TGTGCCAGCAGTCTAGACGCGGCTTACAGTAACACCGGGGAGCTGTTTTTT. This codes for CASSLDAAYSNTGELFF.

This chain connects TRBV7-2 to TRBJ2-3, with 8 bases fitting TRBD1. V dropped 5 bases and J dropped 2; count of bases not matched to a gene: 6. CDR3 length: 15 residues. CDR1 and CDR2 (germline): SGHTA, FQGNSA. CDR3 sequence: CASSPSTGATDTQYF. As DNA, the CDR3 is TGTGCCAGCAGCCCCTCGACAGGGGCCACAGATACGCAGTATTTT.

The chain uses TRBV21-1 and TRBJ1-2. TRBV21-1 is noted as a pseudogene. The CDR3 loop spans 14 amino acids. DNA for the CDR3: TGTGCCAGCAGCAAATCAACCCAAAGCTATGGCTACACCTTC. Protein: CASSKSTQSYGYTF.